A selection of T cell receptor beta chains follows, all from one sample in a study of post-analysis software for immune sequencing data. Using its own MiXCR run on the PCR reads, TCRdb lists one record per CDR3 protein. Of roughly 800,000 distinct CDR3 sequences in the sample, 46% were seen once. Sequenced input: blood. The receptor source for this set is a girl under 18 with multiple sclerosis. Both conserved end residues are part of each CDR3. The D gene is left open where the match is weak. Only some rows state a clone size, as once, few, many or a class for expanded clones.

J gene: TRBJ2-7
D gene: NA
clone size: NA
V gene: TRBV6-5
CDR3 DNA: TGTGCCAGCAGTCCTACTAGGAGTTTCGAGCAGTACTTC
CDR3 protein: CASSPTRSFEQYF

J gene: TRBJ2-5
D gene: NA
clone size: NA
V gene: TRBV5-6
CDR3 DNA: TGTGCCAGCAGCTTGTTAGGGGGTAACCAAGAGACCCAGTACTTC
CDR3 protein: CASSLLGGNQETQYF

J gene: TRBJ2-3
D gene: NA
clone size: NA
V gene: TRBV27
CDR3 DNA: TGTGCCAGCAGATCTCAGGGTTTGGTCACAGATACGCAGTATTTT
CDR3 protein: CASRSQGLVTDTQYF

J gene: TRBJ1-5
D gene: NA
clone size: NA
V gene: TRBV18
CDR3 DNA: TGTGCCAGCTCGCCCTCCGGGAGTTGGACCCAGCATTTT
CDR3 protein: CASSPSGSWTQHF

J gene: TRBJ1-2
D gene: NA
clone size: NA
V gene: TRBV27
CDR3 DNA: TGTGCCAGCAGTCCCCGTCGGGGGACCGCCTCCGACAACTATGGCTACACCTTC
CDR3 protein: CASSPRRGTASDNYGYTF

J gene: TRBJ1-2
D gene: NA
clone size: NA
V gene: TRBV5-1
CDR3 DNA: TGCGCCAGCAGCTTGGACTTAAGCGCTAACTATGGCTACACCTTC
CDR3 protein: CASSLDLSANYGYTF

J gene: TRBJ2-5
D gene: NA
clone size: NA
V gene: TRBV7-2
CDR3 DNA: TGTGCCAGCAGCGTTTGGACGGCAAACCAAGAGACCCAGTACTTC
CDR3 protein: CASSVWTANQETQYF

J gene: TRBJ2-4
D gene: NA
clone size: NA
V gene: TRBV15
CDR3 DNA: TGTGCCACCAGCTCCCAGGTCAGGGGCGCAGCCAAAAACATTCAGTACTTC
CDR3 protein: CATSSQVRGAAKNIQYF

J gene: TRBJ1-2
D gene: NA
clone size: NA
V gene: TRBV6-6
CDR3 DNA: TGTGCCAGCAGATTCTCCCCCAAAGATGGCTACACCTTC
CDR3 protein: CASRFSPKDGYTF

J gene: TRBJ2-5
D gene: NA
clone size: NA
V gene: TRBV20-1
CDR3 DNA: TGCAGTGCTAGAGGCCGGACGGAAGAGCAGTACTTC
CDR3 protein: CSARGRTEEQYF

J gene: TRBJ2-1
D gene: NA
clone size: NA
V gene: TRBV6-6
CDR3 DNA: TGTGCCAGCACCCGAGGTAGCGTACTGTCCTACAATGAGCAGTTCTTC
CDR3 protein: CASTRGSVLSYNEQFF

J gene: TRBJ2-5
D gene: TRBD2
clone size: NA
V gene: TRBV20-1
CDR3 DNA: TGCAGTGCTAGAGATCTATTTGGTGGACTAGCGGGGGAAGAGACCCAGTACTTC
CDR3 protein: CSARDLFGGLAGEETQYF

J gene: TRBJ2-5
D gene: NA
clone size: once
V gene: TRBV5-1
CDR3 DNA: TGCGCCAGCAGCGAGCCAGGGGCGCGGGGTGAGACCCAGTACTTC
CDR3 protein: CASSEPGARGETQYF

J gene: TRBJ2-7
D gene: TRBD2
clone size: few
V gene: TRBV4-3
CDR3 DNA: TGCGCCAGCAGCCAAGATCGCGCCCTGGGCGGGAGTACGAACGAGCAGTACTTC
CDR3 protein: CASSQDRALGGSTNEQYF

J gene: TRBJ2-7
D gene: NA
clone size: NA
V gene: TRBV12-3/TRBV12-4
CDR3 DNA: TGTGCCAGCAGTTTACTAGCGCGCGAGCAGTACTTC
CDR3 protein: CASSLLAREQYF

J gene: TRBJ2-1
D gene: TRBD2
clone size: NA
V gene: TRBV20-1
CDR3 DNA: TGCAGTGCTAGAGAGACTAGCGGGAGGTTGGGTAATGAGCAGTTCTTC
CDR3 protein: CSARETSGRLGNEQFF

J gene: TRBJ2-1
D gene: TRBD2
clone size: NA
V gene: TRBV3-1
CDR3 DNA: TGTGCCAGCAGCCACCTAGGACTAGCGGGAAGGAATGAGCAGTTCTTC
CDR3 protein: CASSHLGLAGRNEQFF

J gene: TRBJ1-2
D gene: NA
clone size: NA
V gene: TRBV20-1
CDR3 DNA: TGCAGTGCTTACGTAAGAGGAAGCACCTTC
CDR3 protein: CSAYVRGSTF

J gene: TRBJ1-6
D gene: TRBD1
clone size: few
V gene: TRBV7-9
CDR3 DNA: TGTGCCAGTGTATCGGGACAGAGGTCTTCACCCCTCCACTTT
CDR3 protein: CASVSGQRSSPLHF

J gene: TRBJ2-5
D gene: NA
clone size: NA
V gene: TRBV20-1
CDR3 DNA: TGCAGTGCCAGGGGTCCCACGGGAGAAGAGACCCAGTACTTC
CDR3 protein: CSARGPTGEETQYF

J gene: TRBJ2-7
D gene: NA
clone size: NA
V gene: TRBV4-3
CDR3 DNA: TGCGCCAGCAGCCAAGTGGGCAGGAGGTACAATGAGCAGTACTTC
CDR3 protein: CASSQVGRRYNEQYF

J gene: TRBJ2-3
D gene: NA
clone size: few
V gene: TRBV5-6
CDR3 DNA: TGTGCCAGCAGCTTTGAACACACAGATACGCAGTATTTT
CDR3 protein: CASSFEHTDTQYF

J gene: TRBJ2-1
D gene: TRBD2
clone size: NA
V gene: TRBV3-1
CDR3 DNA: TGTGCCAGCAGCCAAGATATGGGGCTAGCGGGGGAGCAGTTCTTC
CDR3 protein: CASSQDMGLAGEQFF

J gene: TRBJ1-1
D gene: NA
clone size: NA
V gene: TRBV29-1
CDR3 DNA: TGCAGCGGTAGAGGAGCGAACACTGAAGCTTTCTTT
CDR3 protein: CSGRGANTEAFF

J gene: TRBJ2-3
D gene: TRBD2
clone size: NA
V gene: TRBV7-3
CDR3 DNA: TGTGCCAGCAGCTCTGGACTAGCGGGAGGGCCGACCGCAGATACGCAGTATTTT
CDR3 protein: CASSSGLAGGPTADTQYF

J gene: TRBJ2-2
D gene: TRBD2
clone size: NA
V gene: TRBV19
CDR3 DNA: TGTGCCAGTAGACCCCTACTAGCGGAGGTCGACACCGGGGAGCTGTTTTTT
CDR3 protein: CASRPLLAEVDTGELFF

J gene: TRBJ2-1
D gene: NA
clone size: NA
V gene: TRBV7-2
CDR3 DNA: TGTGCCAGCAGCTTTTCTTTCCGAGGCAATGAGCAGTTCTTC
CDR3 protein: CASSFSFRGNEQFF

J gene: TRBJ2-1
D gene: TRBD1
clone size: NA
V gene: TRBV29-1
CDR3 DNA: TGCAGCGTTGAGAGCCAACAGGGGTATGAGCAGTTCTTC
CDR3 protein: CSVESQQGYEQFF

J gene: TRBJ1-1
D gene: NA
clone size: NA
V gene: TRBV6-1
CDR3 DNA: TGTGCCAGCAGTGACCCCAGGGATCACACTGAAGCTTTCTTT
CDR3 protein: CASSDPRDHTEAFF

J gene: TRBJ2-1
D gene: TRBD1
clone size: many
V gene: TRBV24-1
CDR3 DNA: TGTGCCACCAGTGATCCGCACGGGACAGACAATGAGCAGTTCTTC
CDR3 protein: CATSDPHGTDNEQFF

J gene: TRBJ2-5
D gene: NA
clone size: NA
V gene: TRBV24-1
CDR3 DNA: TGTGCCACCAGTGATCCCCGCTACCTAGATCGATCCCAACAAGAGACCCAGTACTTC
CDR3 protein: CATSDPRYLDRSQQETQYF

J gene: TRBJ2-1
D gene: NA
clone size: NA
V gene: TRBV5-6
CDR3 DNA: TGTGCCAGCAGCTTGTCTCTCAATGAGCAGTTCTTC
CDR3 protein: CASSLSLNEQFF

J gene: TRBJ2-3
D gene: TRBD2
clone size: few
V gene: TRBV7-6
CDR3 DNA: TGTGCCAGCAGCTTACTAGCGGGAGTTTCGGATACGCAGTATTTT
CDR3 protein: CASSLLAGVSDTQYF

J gene: TRBJ2-5
D gene: TRBD2
clone size: once
V gene: TRBV6-1
CDR3 DNA: TGTGCCAGCAGGATAGCGGGAAGGGAGACCCAGTACTTC
CDR3 protein: CASRIAGRETQYF